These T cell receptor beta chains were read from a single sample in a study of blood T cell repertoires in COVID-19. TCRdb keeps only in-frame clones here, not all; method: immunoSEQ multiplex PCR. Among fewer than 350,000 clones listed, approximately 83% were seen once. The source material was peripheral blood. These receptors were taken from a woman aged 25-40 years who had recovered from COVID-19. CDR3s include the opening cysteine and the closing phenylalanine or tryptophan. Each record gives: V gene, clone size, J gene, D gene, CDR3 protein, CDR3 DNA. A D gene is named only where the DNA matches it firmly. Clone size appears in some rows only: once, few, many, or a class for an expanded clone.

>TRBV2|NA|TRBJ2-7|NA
CASSRTVYEQYF
TGTGCCAGCAGTCGGACAGTCTACGAGCAGTACTTC
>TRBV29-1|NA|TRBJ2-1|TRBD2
CSVLLAGIHNEQFF
TGCAGCGTCCTTCTAGCGGGGATCCACAATGAGCAGTTCTTC
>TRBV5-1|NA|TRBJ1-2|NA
CASSLDGFNYGYTF
TGCGCCAGCAGCCTGGACGGGTTTAACTATGGCTACACCTTC
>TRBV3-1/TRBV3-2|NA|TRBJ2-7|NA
CASSQDRYEQYF
TGTGCCAGCAGCCAAGATCGGTACGAGCAGTACTTC
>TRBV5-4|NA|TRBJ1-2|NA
CASSLQGYGYTF
TGTGCCAGCAGCCTTCAGGGTTATGGCTACACCTTC
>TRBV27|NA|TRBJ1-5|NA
CASSLSRAGNQPQHF
TGTGCCAGCAGTTTATCGAGGGCGGGAAATCAGCCCCAGCATTTT
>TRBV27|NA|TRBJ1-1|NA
CASSSQVWAQAFF
TGTGCCAGCAGTTCCCAGGTATGGGCCCAAGCTTTCTTT
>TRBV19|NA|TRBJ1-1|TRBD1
CASRKQGAWATEAFF
TGTGCCAGTAGAAAACAGGGGGCGTGGGCCACTGAAGCTTTCTTT
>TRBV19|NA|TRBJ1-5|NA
CASIQGSTYNQPQHF
TGTGCCAGTATTCAGGGTTCGACCTACAATCAGCCCCAGCATTTT
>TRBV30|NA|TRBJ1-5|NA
CAWSRGSDQPQHF
TGTGCCTGGAGTCGAGGGAGTGATCAGCCCCAGCATTTT
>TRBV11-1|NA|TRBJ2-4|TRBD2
CASSTLGTGGRHIQYF
TGTGCCAGCAGTACCCTGGGAACGGGAGGGCGGCACATTCAGTACTTC
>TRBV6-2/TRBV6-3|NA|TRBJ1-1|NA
CASSYPRAGTEAFF
TGTGCCAGCAGTTACCCCCGGGCGGGCACTGAAGCTTTCTTT
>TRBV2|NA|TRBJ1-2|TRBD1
CASSGDRGDGGYTF
TGTGCCAGCAGTGGGGACAGAGGTGACGGGGGCTACACCTTC
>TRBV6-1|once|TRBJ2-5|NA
CASSEHGSLPETQYF
TGTGCCAGCAGTGAACACGGGTCACTACCAGAGACCCAGTACTTC
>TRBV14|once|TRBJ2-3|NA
CASSQGKYYYTQYF
TGTGCCAGCAGCCAAGGGAAATACTATTATACGCAGTATTTT
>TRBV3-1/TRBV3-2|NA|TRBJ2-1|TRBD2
CASSPFAGGYNEQFF
TGTGCCAGCAGCCCGTTCGCGGGGGGCTACAATGAGCAGTTCTTC
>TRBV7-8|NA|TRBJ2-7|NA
CASSPIDGKSYEQYF
TGTGCCAGCAGCCCGATAGACGGGAAATCCTACGAGCAGTACTTC
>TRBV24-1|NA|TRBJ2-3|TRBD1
CATSTYKSDRGGTDTQYF
TGTGCCACCAGTACCTATAAATCGGACAGGGGAGGCACAGATACGCAGTATTTT